The 31 T cell receptor beta chains listed next were all sequenced from one sample in a study of cytomegalovirus exposure and HLA in healthy donors. The primer mix had 60 Vbeta and 13 Jbeta primers. Generated by immunoSEQ multiplex PCR, the TCRdb table keeps only in-frame clones and is missing some. This sample has some 270,000 clones; about 93% occur once, and the top ten carry about 1.8%. The sample taken for sequencing was PBMCs. Receptor source: a girl aged 2 to 10 in good health and CMV-seronegative.

This clone is a singleton in its sample. One end of the junction fails to match germline, which may point to a read error. The rearrangement links TRBV28 to TRBJ2-7; D remains unclear. Germline V gene sequence: CDR1 MDHEN, CDR2 SYDVKM. This CDR3 region has 15 residues. This CDR3 is CASSFGNSFLTWNLF. The CDR3 DNA reads as TGTGCCAGCAGTTTTGGAAACAGTTTTCTTACCTGGAACCTCTTC.

The rearrangement links TRBV6-6 to TRBJ2-7; 12 bases map to TRBD2. This CDR3 spans 16 amino acids. The J segment lost 0 bases and the V segment lost 11 bases, leaving 11 bases of the junction unmatched. The germline CDR1 and CDR2 sequences are MNHNY and SVGAGI (reference sequence). The CDR3 DNA is TGTGCCTCATCCCGACTAGCGGGGGTGAGCTCCTACGAGCAGTACTTC. Translation: CASSRLAGVSSYEQYF.

The chain carries TRBV27 and TRBJ1-1, with 7 bases that match TRBD1. The germline CDR1 and CDR2 sequences are MNHEY and SMNVEV (reference sequence). Losses at the gene ends were 6 bases for V and 2 bases for J; bases not matched to a gene: 9. This CDR3 is 15 amino acids long. The CDR3, as DNA: TGTGCCAGCAGCCGCACTAGGGACAGAAACACTGAAGCTTTCTTT. It is translated as CASSRTRDRNTEAFF.

V gene TRBV18 combines with J gene TRBJ2-3, with 9 nucleotides matching TRBD1. V shed 6 bases, J shed 0 bases, and the junction held 7 bases outside the gene matches. Germline CDR1 reads KGHSH; CDR2 reads LQKENI. The CDR3 consists of 16 residues. DNA for the CDR3: TGTGCCAGCTCGCTTGCCGGGACAGGGAGCACAGATACGCAGTATTTT. Amino acids: CASSLAGTGSTDTQYF.

The rearrangement joins TRBV2 to TRBJ2-1, with TRBD1 matching over 9 bases. After removal of 8 bases from V and 4 bases from J, the junction contained 9 bases not matched to a gene. Germline loops: CDR1 SNHLY, CDR2 FYNNEI. The CDR3 is 15 amino acids. CDR3 sequence reads: CASPPPGQGYNEQFF. DNA for the CDR3: TGTGCCAGCCCGCCACCGGGACAGGGATACAATGAGCAGTTCTTC.

V is TRBV6-5 and J is TRBJ1-5; D uncertain. The V end was cut by 6 bases, the J end by 0 bases, with 12 bases between. This CDR3 is built from 15 residues. Germline V gene sequence: CDR1 MNHEY, CDR2 SVGAGI. CDR3 nucleotides: TGTGCCAGCAGGCCCGACACAAATAGCAATCAGCCCCAGCATTTT. This translates into CASRPDTNSNQPQHF.

The V gene is TRBV27, the J gene TRBJ2-3, with 8 bases aligning to TRBD2. The ends lost 6 bases at V and 4 bases at J; junction bases unmatched: 21. CDR1 is MNHEY, CDR2 SMNVEV, per germline (reference sequence). The CDR3 is 19 amino acids. The CDR3 DNA is TGTGCCAGCAGCAAAGCCTTCTCCCCTTTCGGGGGGGTGCCAGATACGCAGTATTTT. This sequence encodes CASSKAFSPFGGVPDTQYF.

The gene calls are TRBV29-1 and TRBJ2-6, with D tentatively TRBD1 (6 bases). Trimming took off 5 bases at V and 2 bases at J, with 13 bases between the two ends. CDR3 size: 15 residues. CDR1 is SQVTM, CDR2 ANQGSEA, per germline. For the CDR3, the DNA is TGCAGCGTTAGCAGGGGTGGGACTGGGGCCAACGTCCTGACTTTC. This translates into CSVSRGGTGANVLTF.

This clone appeared a single time. The chain couples TRBV2 to TRBJ2-7; possible D gene TRBD1, 6 bases. CDR1 SNHLY and CDR2 FYNNEI come from the germline V gene. CDR3 length: 15 residues. The V and J ends lost 8 bases and 3 bases respectively, with 20 bases between them. The CDR3 DNA reads as TGTGCCAGCGGCAGTGGGTGGCAGGGGAGCTACGAGCAGTACTTC. Its protein product is CASGSGWQGSYEQYF.

A note on this clone: No conserved phenylalanine or tryptophan is present at the end of the CDR3, so a read error is the likely explanation. V usage is TRBV30 and J usage is TRBJ1-6, with unresolved D. The CDR3 runs 14 residues. Germline-derived CDR1 and CDR2 are GTSNPN and SVGIG (reference sequence). The germline V and J ends were trimmed by 3 bases and 8 bases, with 14 bases remaining between them. CDR3 sequence (DNA): TGTGCCTGGAGAGGTGACTTGAAACATTCACCCCTCCACCTT. It translates to CAWRGDLKHSPLHL.

J is TRBJ2-7 and V is TRBV7-6; 7 nucleotides line up with TRBD2. Losses at the gene ends were 0 bases for V and 1 base for J; bases not matched to a gene: 6. There are 16 residues in the CDR3. Germline loops: CDR1 SGHVS, CDR2 FNYEAQ. The DNA for the CDR3 is TGTGCCAGCAGCTTAGCGCGGACCGGGGGGTCCTACGAGCAGTACTTC. Amino acids: CASSLARTGGSYEQYF.

The V call is TRBV7-9, the J call TRBJ2-1; 9 positions match TRBD1. The CDR3 is 15 residues long. Germline assignment: CDR1 SEHNR and CDR2 FQNEAQ (reference sequence). Losses at the gene ends were 6 bases for V and 5 bases for J; bases not matched to a gene: 8. CDR3 amino acids: CASSSGTGPNNEQFF. The CDR3 nucleotides read TGTGCCAGCAGTTCCGGGACAGGGCCCAACAATGAGCAGTTCTTC. Based on the CDR3 plus reference TRBV7-9 and TRBJ2-1, the full variable domain is DTGVSQNPRHKITKRGQNVTFRCDPISEHNRLYWYRQTLGQGPEFLTYFQNEAQLEKSRLLSDRFSAERPKGSFSTLEIQRTEQGDSAMYLCASSSGTGPNNEQFFGPGTRLTVL.

V gene TRBV27 combines with J gene TRBJ1-2; maybe TRBD1 (6 bases). Trimming removed 3 bases at V and 4 bases at J, with 9 bases between. CDR3 length equals 13 residues. CDR1 and CDR2 from the germline V gene are MNHEY and SMNVEV (reference sequence). CDR3 protein: CASSFGQLYGYTF. The DNA of the CDR3 is TGTGCCAGCAGTTTTGGACAGCTCTATGGCTACACCTTC.

The chain couples TRBV9 to TRBJ2-1; 11 bases are shared with TRBD2. Trimming removed 0 bases from V and 6 bases from J; junction bases left unmatched: 2. This CDR3 has 15 residues. The germline CDR1 and CDR2 sequences are SGDLS and YYNGEE. CDR3 loop: CASSVGTSGSNEQFF. The CDR3, as DNA: TGTGCCAGCAGCGTAGGAACTAGCGGGAGCAATGAGCAGTTCTTC. Together with reference TRBV9 and TRBJ2-1, the CDR3 gives the full variable domain: DSGVTQTPKHLITATGQRVTLRCSPRSGDLSVYWYQQSLDQGLQFLIQYYNGEERAKGNILERFSAQQFPDLHSELNLSSLELGDSALYFCASSVGTSGSNEQFFGPGTRLTVL.

The sample holds one count of this clone. The chain joins TRBV5-4 to TRBJ2-3; the match to TRBD1 covers 9 bases. CDR1 is SGHNT and CDR2 is YYREEE in the germline V gene (reference sequence). Trimming removed 4 bases from V and 1 base from J; junction bases left unmatched: 4. There are 15 residues in the CDR3. CDR3 bases: TGTGCCAGCAGCCTGGGACAGGGCGGCACAGATACGCAGTATTTT. Protein sequence: CASSLGQGGTDTQYF.

This chain connects TRBV12-5 to TRBJ2-1; TRBD2 matches at 8 bases. The V gene end was trimmed by 1 base and the J gene end by 3 bases; junction bases not matched to a gene: 5. Germline CDR1 is LGHNT and CDR2 is FRNRAP. This CDR3 is 16 amino acids long. CDR3 amino acids: CASGLGTSGYYNEQFF. The CDR3 nucleotides read TGTGCTAGTGGTTTGGGAACTAGCGGATACTACAATGAGCAGTTCTTC.

This chain joins TRBV5-1 and TRBJ1-6, with TRBD1 matching over 11 bases. The CDR3 spans 16 residues. Germline CDR1 SGHRS, CDR2 YFSETQ. V dropped 4 bases and J dropped 7; count of bases not matched to a gene: 7. CDR3 DNA: TGCGCCAGCAGCCCTGGGGGGACAGGGGGAAATTCACCCCTCCACTTT. Translating gives CASSPGGTGGNSPLHF.

V usage is TRBV7-6 and J usage is TRBJ2-7; TRBD1 aligns across 10 bases. CDR3 size: 14 residues. With V trimmed by 5 bases and J by 5 bases, 6 bases remained unmatched. Germline values: CDR1 SGHVS, CDR2 FNYEAQ. CDR3 amino acids: CASSLGQGGNEQYF. The CDR3 bases are TGTGCCAGCAGCCTCGGACAGGGGGGAAACGAGCAGTACTTC.

This sequence joins TRBV2 and TRBJ2-1, with 9 bases fitting TRBD2. J was trimmed by 5 bases and V by 7 bases; bases with no gene match: 6. From germline, CDR1 is SNHLY and CDR2 FYNNEI. The CDR3 has 14 residues. The CDR3 region is CASTSGRMHNEQFF. The CDR3 nucleotides read TGTGCCAGCACGAGCGGGAGGATGCACAATGAGCAGTTCTTC.

A remark on this clone: The sample carries other DNA sequences with the same CDR3. The chain couples TRBV7-2 to TRBJ2-3; 10 bases fit TRBD2. J gave up 5 bases and V 1 base, and 0 bases lay outside the gene matches. The CDR3 has 14 residues. CDR1 and CDR2 from the germline V gene are SGHTA and FQGNSA. CDR3 nucleotides: TGTGCCAGCAGCTTAGGACTAGCGGGAGATACGCAGTATTTT. Its translation: CASSLGLAGDTQYF. The full variable domain, completed using reference TRBV7-2 and TRBJ2-3, is GAGVSQSPSNKVTEKGKDVELRCDPISGHTALYWYRQSLGQGLEFLIYFQGNSAPDKSGLPSDRFSAERTGGSVSTLTIQRTQQEDSAVYLCASSLGLAGDTQYFGPGTRLTVL.

This chain's CDR3 is CASSGASGGRIDTGELFF. CDR3 coding DNA: TGTGCCAGCAGTGGGGCTAGCGGGGGGCGTATCGACACCGGGGAGCTGTTTTTT. The chain employs TRBV2 and TRBJ2-2, with 11 bases that match TRBD2. The CDR3 has 18 amino acids. Trimming removed 4 bases from V and 3 bases from J; junction bases left unmatched: 10. Germline CDR1 reads SNHLY; CDR2 reads FYNNEI.

The genes are TRBV7-9 and TRBJ1-2; 11 bases are shared with TRBD1. Germline V CDR1 and CDR2: SEHNR, FQNEAQ (reference sequence). This CDR3 is 16 amino acids long. J was trimmed by 3 bases and V by 3 bases; bases with no gene match: 6. The CDR3 here is CASSLDRGLEDYGYTF. The CDR3 DNA reads as TGTGCCAGCAGCTTGGACAGGGGGCTGGAGGACTATGGCTACACCTTC.

The chain employs TRBV6-5 and TRBJ2-7; weak D call: TRBD1 (6 bases). V was pared by 2 bases and J by 4 bases, with 12 bases between. The CDR3 loop spans 14 amino acids. The germline V gene encodes CDR1 MNHEY and CDR2 SVGAGI. In DNA, the CDR3 is TGTGCCAGCAGTTACGGGGGACAACTTTACGAGCAGTACTTC. It translates to CASSYGGQLYEQYF.

This chain links TRBV5-6 with TRBJ2-1, with 14 bases aligning to TRBD2. The CDR3 is 15 amino acids. Germline CDR1 is SGHDT and CDR2 is YYEEEE. Trimming at V came to 5 bases and at J to 8 bases, leaving 6 bases not matched to a gene. CDR3 coding DNA: TGTGCCAGCAGTTTCAGGACTAGCGGGGGGTATGAGCAGTTCTTC. This sequence encodes CASSFRTSGGYEQFF. Complete variable domain (other parts from reference TRBV5-6 and TRBJ2-1): DAGVTQSPTHLIKTRGQQVTLRCSPKSGHDTVSWYQQALGQGPQFIFQYYEEEERQRGNFPDRFSGHQFPNYSSELNVNALLLGDSALYLCASSFRTSGGYEQFFGPGTRLTVL.

V usage is TRBV30 and J usage is TRBJ1-2; 8 bases match TRBD1. CDR3 length: 17 residues. Germline CDR1 and CDR2: GTSNPN and SVGIG (reference sequence). V shed 2 bases, J shed 0 bases, and the junction held 11 bases outside the gene matches. The CDR3 coding sequence is TGTGCCTGGAGTCCCACCCGGACAGGGAAAGCTAACTATGGCTACACCTTC. It encodes CAWSPTRTGKANYGYTF.

The rearrangement joins TRBV2 to TRBJ2-3, with TRBD1 matching 7 bases. Germline CDR1 and CDR2: SNHLY and FYNNEI. Trimming removed 6 bases from V and 5 bases from J; junction bases left unmatched: 5. The CDR3 is 13 amino acids. The CDR3 reads CASRRQGVDTQYF. The CDR3 nucleotides are TGTGCCAGCAGGCGTCAGGGGGTAGATACGCAGTATTTT.

CDR3 loop: CASSMVRGAVNSGANVLTF. The CDR3 nucleotides read TGTGCCAGTAGTATGGTACGGGGGGCTGTAAACTCTGGGGCCAACGTCCTGACTTTC. The gene calls are TRBV19 and TRBJ2-6, with D maybe TRBD2 (7 bases). Germline V gene data show CDR1 as LNHDA and CDR2 as SQIVND (reference sequence). Between the trimmed V and J ends, which lost 3 bases and 0 bases, there was a span of 18 bases. The CDR3 runs to 19 residues.

The CDR3 loop is CASRRTGTTEAFF. The CDR3 nucleotides are TGTGCCAGCAGACGGACAGGGACCACTGAAGCTTTCTTT. The J gene is TRBJ1-1, the V gene TRBV2; TRBD1 matches 8 bases. In germline, CDR1 is SNHLY, CDR2 FYNNEI. Germline trimming cut 6 bases from V and 4 bases from J; bases unmatched to any gene: 4. This CDR3 is 13 amino acids long.

The chain carries TRBV28 and TRBJ2-1, with 11 bases identical to TRBD2. CDR1 is MDHEN and CDR2 is SYDVKM in the germline V gene. The V gene end was trimmed by 3 bases and the J gene end by 4 bases; junction bases not matched to a gene: 8. The length of the CDR3 is 17 residues. CDR3 in DNA: TGTGCCAGCAGTTTGGTAACTAGCGGGGGTCAATACAATGAGCAGTTCTTC. Translation gives CASSLVTSGGQYNEQFF.

This chain uses TRBV7-6 with TRBJ2-2; D is perhaps TRBD1 (6 bases). Germline V gene data show CDR1 as SGHVS and CDR2 as FNYEAQ. Trimming cost V 1 base and J 1 base, with 16 bases left between them. The CDR3 consists of 18 residues. CDR3 in amino acids: CASSLGGSGHKNTGELFF. CDR3 in DNA: TGTGCCAGCAGCTTAGGGGGGTCGGGACACAAGAACACCGGGGAGCTGTTTTTT.

Points on this clone: The junction differs from germline at one of its ends, possibly a read error. The chain links TRBV7-9 to TRBJ1-1, with D tentatively TRBD1 (6 bases). Looked up from germline, CDR1 is SEHNR and CDR2 is FQNEAQ (reference sequence). The CDR3 spans 14 residues. The chain's CDR3 is CSSSYQTGNTEAFF. As DNA, the CDR3 is TGTTCCAGCAGCTACCAGACAGGGAACACTGAAGCTTTCTTT.